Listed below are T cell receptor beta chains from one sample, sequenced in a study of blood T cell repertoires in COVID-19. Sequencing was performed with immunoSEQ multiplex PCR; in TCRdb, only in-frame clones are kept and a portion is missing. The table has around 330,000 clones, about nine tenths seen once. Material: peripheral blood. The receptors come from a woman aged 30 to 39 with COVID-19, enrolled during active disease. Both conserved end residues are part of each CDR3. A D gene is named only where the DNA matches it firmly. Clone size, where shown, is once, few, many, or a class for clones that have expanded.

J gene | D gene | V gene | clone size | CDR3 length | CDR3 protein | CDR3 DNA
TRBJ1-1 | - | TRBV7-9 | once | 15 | CASSLRGSMNTEAFF | TGTGCCAGCAGCTTAAGGGGATCCATGAACACTGAAGCTTTCTTT
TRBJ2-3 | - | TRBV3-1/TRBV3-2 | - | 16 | CASSQAATGVTDTQYF | TGTGCCAGCAGCCAAGCGGCTACCGGGGTCACAGATACGCAGTATTTT
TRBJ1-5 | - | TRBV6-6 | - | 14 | CASSYGGDNQPQHF | TGTGCCAGCAGTTATGGGGGGGACAATCAGCCCCAGCATTTT
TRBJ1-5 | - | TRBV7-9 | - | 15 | CASSPTGNPNQPQHF | TGTGCCAGCAGCCCAACAGGGAACCCTAATCAGCCCCAGCATTTT
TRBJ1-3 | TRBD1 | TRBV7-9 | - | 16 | CASSPGGQGAGNTIYF | TGTGCCAGCAGCCCAGGGGGTCAGGGGGCTGGAAACACCATATATTTT
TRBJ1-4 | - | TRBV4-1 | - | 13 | CASSPGRIEKLFF | TGCGCCAGCAGCCCCGGGAGGATTGAAAAACTGTTTTTT
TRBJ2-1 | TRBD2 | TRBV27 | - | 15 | CASSPTLAGYNEQFF | TGTGCCAGCAGTCCGACTTTAGCGGGGTACAATGAGCAGTTCTTC
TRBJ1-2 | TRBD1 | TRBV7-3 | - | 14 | CASSLNRGLDGYTF | TGTGCCAGCAGCTTAAACAGGGGTTTGGATGGCTACACCTTC
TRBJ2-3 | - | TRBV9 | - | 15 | CASSQSGGRGDTQYF | TGTGCCAGCAGCCAGTCGGGGGGCCGAGGAGATACGCAGTATTTT
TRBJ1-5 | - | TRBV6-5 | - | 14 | CASSYQGINQPQHF | TGTGCCAGCAGTTACCAGGGGATAAATCAGCCCCAGCATTTT
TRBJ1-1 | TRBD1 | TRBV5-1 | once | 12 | CASSEDRGEAFF | TGCGCCAGCAGCGAGGACAGGGGTGAAGCTTTCTTT
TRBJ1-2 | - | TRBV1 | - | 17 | CTSSQEPRGQTNYGYTF | TGCACCAGCAGCCAAGAGCCCAGGGGGCAGACTAACTATGGCTACACCTTC
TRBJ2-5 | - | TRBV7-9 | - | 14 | CASRPQGAQETQYF | TGTGCCAGCAGACCCCAAGGGGCCCAAGAGACCCAGTACTTC
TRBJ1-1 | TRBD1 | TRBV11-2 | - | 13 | CASSWDRNTEAFF | TGTGCCAGCAGTTGGGACAGGAACACTGAAGCTTTCTTT
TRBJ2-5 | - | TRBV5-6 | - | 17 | CASSRGSSPILQETQYF | TGTGCCAGCAGCCGGGGGTCTAGTCCCATACTCCAAGAGACCCAGTACTTC
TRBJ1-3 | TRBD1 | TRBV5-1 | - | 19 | CASSLGGTAENYSGNTIYF | TGCGCCAGCAGCTTGGGGGGGACAGCCGAAAACTACTCTGGAAACACCATATATTTT
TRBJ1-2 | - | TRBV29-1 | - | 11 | CSVEVRSGYTF | TGCAGCGTTGAAGTGAGAAGTGGCTACACCTTC
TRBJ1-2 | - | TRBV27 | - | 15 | CASSLSIGGLYGYTF | TGTGCCAGCAGTTTATCAATCGGCGGCCTCTATGGCTACACCTTC
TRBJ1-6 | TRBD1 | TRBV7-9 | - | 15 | CASSYGQGNNSPLHF | TGTGCCAGCAGCTACGGACAGGGTAATAATTCACCCCTCCACTTT
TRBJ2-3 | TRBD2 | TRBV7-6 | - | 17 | CASSLTPVLAGGVTQYF | TGTGCCAGCAGCTTAACCCCGGTACTAGCGGGAGGAGTTACGCAGTATTTT
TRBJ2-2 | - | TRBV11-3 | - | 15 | CASSLDTVNTGELFF | TGTGCCAGCAGCTTAGACACAGTGAACACCGGGGAGCTGTTTTTT
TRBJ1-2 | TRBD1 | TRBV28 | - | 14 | CASSRRDRANGYTF | TGTGCCAGCAGTCGCCGGGACAGGGCAAATGGCTACACCTTC
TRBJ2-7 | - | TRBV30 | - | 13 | CAWSEQQYYEQYF | TGTGCCTGGAGTGAACAACAGTACTACGAGCAGTACTTC
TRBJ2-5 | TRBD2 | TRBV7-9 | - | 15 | CASSLSGGLAETQYF | TGTGCCAGCAGCTTAAGCGGGGGCTTAGCGGAGACCCAGTACTTC
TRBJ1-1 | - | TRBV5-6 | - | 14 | CASNTWGGFTEAFF | TGTGCCAGCAACACCTGGGGAGGTTTCACTGAAGCTTTCTTT